This record looks at one TCR beta chain sequence and its context. Its target is not known. The data stem from a study of Tregs in tolerant kidney transplant recipients. Overall study context: Related graft donors supplied nonmyeloablative bone marrow transplants, and mixed chimerism was transient.

Study-wide results and caveats: Validation in larger populations is needed because few patients were studied. No direct test of biological reproducibility was done here.

Unstimulated Tregs (CD4+CD25+CD127-) and CD4+CD25- non-Tregs were sorted from PBMCs. In germline, CDR1 is MDHEN, CDR2 SYDVKM. The CDR3 totals 15 residues. The V end was cut by 6 bases, the J end by 0 bases, with 15 bases between. Here immunoSEQ multiplex PCR was the method, and the copy in TCRdb shows in-frame clones only, minus some. This sample has tens of thousands of clones, with 80% to 95% found just once. The sequence was collected from a human donor who received a combined kidney and bone marrow transplant. The source material was Tregs from blood, sampled before the transplant. The chain is built from TRBV28 and TRBJ2-7, with D tentatively TRBD2 (7 bases). The CDR3 sequence: CASRPGGGSSYEQYF. Here the CDR3 DNA reads TGTGCCAGCAGGCCGGGGGGCGGAAGCTCCTACGAGCAGTACTTC.